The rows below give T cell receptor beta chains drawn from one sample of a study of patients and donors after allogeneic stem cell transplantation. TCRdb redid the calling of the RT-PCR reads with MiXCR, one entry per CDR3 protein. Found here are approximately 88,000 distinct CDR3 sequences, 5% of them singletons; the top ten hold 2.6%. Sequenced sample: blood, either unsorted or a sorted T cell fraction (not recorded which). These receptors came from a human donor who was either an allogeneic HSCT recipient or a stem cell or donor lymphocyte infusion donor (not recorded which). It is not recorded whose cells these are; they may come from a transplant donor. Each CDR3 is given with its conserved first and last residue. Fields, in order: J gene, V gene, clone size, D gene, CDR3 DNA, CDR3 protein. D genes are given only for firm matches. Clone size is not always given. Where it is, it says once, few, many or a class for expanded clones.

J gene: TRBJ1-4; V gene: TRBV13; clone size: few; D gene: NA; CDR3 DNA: TGTGCCAGCAGCTCGAGGGGGTCCTTTAATGAAAAACTGTTTTTT; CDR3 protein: CASSSRGSFNEKLFF
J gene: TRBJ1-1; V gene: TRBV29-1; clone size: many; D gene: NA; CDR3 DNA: TGCAGCGTCGGAACAGGGATCACTGAAGCTTTCTTT; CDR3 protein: CSVGTGITEAFF
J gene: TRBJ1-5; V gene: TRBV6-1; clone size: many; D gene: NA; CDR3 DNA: TGTGCCAGCAGTGCACTGGGCTCACCGGGCAATCAGCCCCAGCATTTT; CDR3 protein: CASSALGSPGNQPQHF
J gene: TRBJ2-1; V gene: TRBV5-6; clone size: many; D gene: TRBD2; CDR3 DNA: TGTGCCAGCAGCTTTGGCGGGAGGGCCTTGGATGAGCAGTTCTTC; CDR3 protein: CASSFGGRALDEQFF
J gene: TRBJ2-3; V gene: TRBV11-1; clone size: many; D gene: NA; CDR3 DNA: TGTGCCAGCAGCTTCCGGGGTTTCACAGATACGCAGTATTTT; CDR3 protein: CASSFRGFTDTQYF
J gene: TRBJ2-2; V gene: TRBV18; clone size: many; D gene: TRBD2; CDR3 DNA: TGTGCCAGCTCACGTTCAGGACCTAGCGGGCCGAACACCGGGGAGCTGTTTTTT; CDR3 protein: CASSRSGPSGPNTGELFF
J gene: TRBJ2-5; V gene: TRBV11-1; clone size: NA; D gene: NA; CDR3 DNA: TGTGCCAGCAGCTCGGGACCAACGGGGGAGACCCAGTACTTC; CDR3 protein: CASSSGPTGETQYF
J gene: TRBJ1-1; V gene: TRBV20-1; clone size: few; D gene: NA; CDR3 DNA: TGCAGTGCTAATGTCCTCAGGGACACTGAAGCTTTCTTT; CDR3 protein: CSANVLRDTEAFF
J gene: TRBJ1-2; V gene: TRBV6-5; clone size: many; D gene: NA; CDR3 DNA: TGTGCCAGCAGTTACCGGGGGTTTGGCTACACCTTC; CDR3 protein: CASSYRGFGYTF
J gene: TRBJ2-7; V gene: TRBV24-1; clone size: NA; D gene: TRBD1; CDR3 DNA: TGTGCCATCCTACTTCGGGACAGGGGGCGAGATCCATCTTCCTACGAGCAGTACTTC; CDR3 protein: CAILLRDRGRDPSSYEQYF
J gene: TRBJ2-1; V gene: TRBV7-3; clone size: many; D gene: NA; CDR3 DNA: TGTGCCAGCAGCCAGGGGTCCTACAATGAGCAGTTCTTC; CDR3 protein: CASSQGSYNEQFF
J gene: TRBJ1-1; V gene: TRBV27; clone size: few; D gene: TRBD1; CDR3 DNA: TGTGCCAGCGGCCACCGTCGGACAGGGGGAAGGAACACTGAAGCTTTCTTT; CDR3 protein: CASGHRRTGGRNTEAFF
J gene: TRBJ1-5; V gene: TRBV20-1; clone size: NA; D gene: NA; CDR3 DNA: TGCAGTGCTAGAGGACCCGCAGGGAGAGGTCTTTATCAGCCCCAGCATTTT; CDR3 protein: CSARGPAGRGLYQPQHF
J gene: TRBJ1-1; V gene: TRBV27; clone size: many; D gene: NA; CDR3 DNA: TGTGCCAGCAGTTTAGGGGGGCTGACTGAAGCTTTCTTT; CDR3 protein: CASSLGGLTEAFF
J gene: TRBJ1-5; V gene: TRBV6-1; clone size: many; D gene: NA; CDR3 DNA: TGTGCCAGCAGTGAAAGGGATGGCGTATCTGGGCAGCCCCAGCATTTT; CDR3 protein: CASSERDGVSGQPQHF
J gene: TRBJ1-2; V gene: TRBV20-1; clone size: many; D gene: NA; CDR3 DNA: TGCAGTGCTAGAAGAACAGGCAGGACTAACTATGGCTACACCTTC; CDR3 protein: CSARRTGRTNYGYTF
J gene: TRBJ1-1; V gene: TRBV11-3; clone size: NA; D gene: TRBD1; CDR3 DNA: TGTGCCAGCAGCTTACAGGGGGCCCGGGTGAACACTGAAGCTTTCTTT; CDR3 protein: CASSLQGARVNTEAFF
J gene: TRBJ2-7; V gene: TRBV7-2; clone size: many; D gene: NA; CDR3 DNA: TGTGCCAGCAGCTTAGATCCTAGCAGTTACGAGCAGTACTTC; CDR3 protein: CASSLDPSSYEQYF
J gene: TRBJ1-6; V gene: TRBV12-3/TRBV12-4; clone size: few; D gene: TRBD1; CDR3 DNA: TGTGCCAGCAGTTTGGGACAGGGAGTTAATTCACCCCTCCACTTT; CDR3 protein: CASSLGQGVNSPLHF
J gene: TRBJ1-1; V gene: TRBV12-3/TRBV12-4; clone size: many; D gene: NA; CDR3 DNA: TGTGCCAGCAGTTTAATGAGGATCACTGAAGCTTTCTTT; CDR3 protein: CASSLMRITEAFF
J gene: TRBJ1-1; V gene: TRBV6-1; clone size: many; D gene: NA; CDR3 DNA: TGTGCCAGCAGCAACTTCAGGGTAACTGAAGCTTTCTTT; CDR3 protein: CASSNFRVTEAFF
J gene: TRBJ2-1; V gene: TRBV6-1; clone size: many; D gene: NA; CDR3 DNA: TGTGCCTCCGAAGGAAGGGGCGAATCCAATGAGCAGTTCTTC; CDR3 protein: CASEGRGESNEQFF
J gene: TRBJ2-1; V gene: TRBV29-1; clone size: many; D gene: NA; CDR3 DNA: TGCAGCGGGAGACTAGACGATGAGCAGTTCTTC; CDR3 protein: CSGRLDDEQFF
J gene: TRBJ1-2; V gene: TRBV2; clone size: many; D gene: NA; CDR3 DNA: TGTGCCAGCGTGGTACAGGCCGGCTATGGCTACACCTTC; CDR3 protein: CASVVQAGYGYTF
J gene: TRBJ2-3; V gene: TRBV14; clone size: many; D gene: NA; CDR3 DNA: TGTGCCAGCAGCGTCATGGGATTCACAGATACGCAGTATTTT; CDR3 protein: CASSVMGFTDTQYF
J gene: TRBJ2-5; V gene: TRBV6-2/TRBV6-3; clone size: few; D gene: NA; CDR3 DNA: TGTGCCAGCAGTTACAGATGGAAGACCCAGTACTTC; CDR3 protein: CASSYRWKTQYF
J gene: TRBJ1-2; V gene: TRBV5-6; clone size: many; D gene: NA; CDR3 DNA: TGTGCCAGCAGCTTGGATACAGGGTACTATGGCTACACCTTC; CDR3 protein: CASSLDTGYYGYTF
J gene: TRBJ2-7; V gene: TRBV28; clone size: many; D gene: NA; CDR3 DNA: TGTGCCAGCATCTTAGGGGCAGGTCCAGCCTACGAGCAGTACTTC; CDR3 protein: CASILGAGPAYEQYF
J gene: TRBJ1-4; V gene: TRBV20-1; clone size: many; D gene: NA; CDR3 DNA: TGCAGTGCCCAAGAGATCGGAGGGGGGAATAATGAAAAACTGTTTTTT; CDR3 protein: CSAQEIGGGNNEKLFF
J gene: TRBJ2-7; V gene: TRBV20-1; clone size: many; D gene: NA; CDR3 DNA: TGCAGTGCGAGCCGCACCTACGAGCAGTACTTC; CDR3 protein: CSASRTYEQYF
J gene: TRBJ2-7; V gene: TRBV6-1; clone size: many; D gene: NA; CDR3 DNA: TGTGCCAGCAACGAAGGGCAAGACTACGAGCAGTACTTC; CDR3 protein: CASNEGQDYEQYF
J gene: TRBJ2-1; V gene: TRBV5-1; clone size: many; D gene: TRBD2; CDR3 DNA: TGCGCCAGCAGCACAGCTAGCGGGGGGGCCGATGGGCAGTTCTTC; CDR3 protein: CASSTASGGADGQFF
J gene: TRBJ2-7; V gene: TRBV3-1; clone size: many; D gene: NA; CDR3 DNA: TGTGCCAGCAGCCAAGATCTGGGCCGACGATACGAGCAGTACTTC; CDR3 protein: CASSQDLGRRYEQYF
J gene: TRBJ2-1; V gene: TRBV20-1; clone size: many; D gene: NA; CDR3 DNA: TGCAGTGCCCGACGAGGGGGAGGATTAACCTACAATGAGCAGTTCTTC; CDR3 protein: CSARRGGGLTYNEQFF
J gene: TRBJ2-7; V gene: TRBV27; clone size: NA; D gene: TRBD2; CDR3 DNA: TGTGCCAACCCCGGGGGGGCGGTTTTATACGAGCAGTACTTC; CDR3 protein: CANPGGAVLYEQYF
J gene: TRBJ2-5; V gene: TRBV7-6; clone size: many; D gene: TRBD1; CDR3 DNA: TGTGCCAGCAGCTACCTGGGACAGGGTGGCGGAGAGACCCAGTACTTC; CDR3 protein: CASSYLGQGGGETQYF
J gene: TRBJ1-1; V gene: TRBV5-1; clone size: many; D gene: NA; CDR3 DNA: TGCGCCAGCAGCTTCAGGGGAGGGTTGGGAACGAACACTGAAGCTTTCTTT; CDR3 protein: CASSFRGGLGTNTEAFF
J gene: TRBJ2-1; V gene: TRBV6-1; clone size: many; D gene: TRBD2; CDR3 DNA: TGTGCCAGCAGTGAGGGGACTAGCTTGAATGAGCAGTTCTTC; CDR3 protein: CASSEGTSLNEQFF
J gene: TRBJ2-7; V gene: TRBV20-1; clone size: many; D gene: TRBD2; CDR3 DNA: TGCAGTGCCCAGGGTCTAGCGGGGATGGGCCAGCAGTACTTC; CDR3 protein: CSAQGLAGMGQQYF
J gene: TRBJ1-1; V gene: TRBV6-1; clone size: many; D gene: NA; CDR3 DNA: TGTGCCAGCAGTGAAAATCCCGTGTCGCACACTGAAGCTTTCTTT; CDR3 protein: CASSENPVSHTEAFF
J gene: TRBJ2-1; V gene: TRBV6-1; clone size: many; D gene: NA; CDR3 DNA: TGTGCCAGCAAAGATATGAATCCGAACGTGCGTGGTGAGCAGTTCTTC; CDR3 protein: CASKDMNPNVRGEQFF
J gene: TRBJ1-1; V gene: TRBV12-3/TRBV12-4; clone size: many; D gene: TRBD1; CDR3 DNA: TGTGCCAGCAGTACAACGGGACAGGGGAACACTGAAGCTTTCTTT; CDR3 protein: CASSTTGQGNTEAFF
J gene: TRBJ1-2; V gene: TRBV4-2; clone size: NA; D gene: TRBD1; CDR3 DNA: TGTGCCAGCAGCCAAGATCGAGACAGGGGTCCCGGCTACACCTTC; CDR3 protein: CASSQDRDRGPGYTF
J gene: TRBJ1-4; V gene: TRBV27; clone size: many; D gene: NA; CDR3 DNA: TGTGCCAGCAGTTCACGGGGTTTTAATGAAAAACTGTTTTTT; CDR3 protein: CASSSRGFNEKLFF
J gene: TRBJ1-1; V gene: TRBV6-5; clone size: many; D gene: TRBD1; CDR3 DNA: TGTGCCAGCAGTTATCCGGGGACAGGCGGCCCTGAAGCTTTCTTT; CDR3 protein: CASSYPGTGGPEAFF
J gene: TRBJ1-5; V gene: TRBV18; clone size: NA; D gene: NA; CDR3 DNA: TGTGCCAGCTCACCATCCGGGGTTCTGCAGCCCCAGCATTTT; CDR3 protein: CASSPSGVLQPQHF
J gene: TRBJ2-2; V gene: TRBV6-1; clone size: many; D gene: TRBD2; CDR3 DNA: TGTGCCAGCAGTGAAGGTTTCGGGAGCGGGGCCGGGGAGCTGTTTTTT; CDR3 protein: CASSEGFGSGAGELFF
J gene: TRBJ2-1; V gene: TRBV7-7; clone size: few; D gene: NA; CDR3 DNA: TGTGCCAGCAGCTTAGAGGGCCAGGGTGAGCAGTTCTTC; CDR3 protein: CASSLEGQGEQFF
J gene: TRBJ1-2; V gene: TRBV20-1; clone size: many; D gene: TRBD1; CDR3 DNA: TGCAGTGCCGGGACAGGCGTCGCAGGAGCTGGCTACACCTTC; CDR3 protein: CSAGTGVAGAGYTF